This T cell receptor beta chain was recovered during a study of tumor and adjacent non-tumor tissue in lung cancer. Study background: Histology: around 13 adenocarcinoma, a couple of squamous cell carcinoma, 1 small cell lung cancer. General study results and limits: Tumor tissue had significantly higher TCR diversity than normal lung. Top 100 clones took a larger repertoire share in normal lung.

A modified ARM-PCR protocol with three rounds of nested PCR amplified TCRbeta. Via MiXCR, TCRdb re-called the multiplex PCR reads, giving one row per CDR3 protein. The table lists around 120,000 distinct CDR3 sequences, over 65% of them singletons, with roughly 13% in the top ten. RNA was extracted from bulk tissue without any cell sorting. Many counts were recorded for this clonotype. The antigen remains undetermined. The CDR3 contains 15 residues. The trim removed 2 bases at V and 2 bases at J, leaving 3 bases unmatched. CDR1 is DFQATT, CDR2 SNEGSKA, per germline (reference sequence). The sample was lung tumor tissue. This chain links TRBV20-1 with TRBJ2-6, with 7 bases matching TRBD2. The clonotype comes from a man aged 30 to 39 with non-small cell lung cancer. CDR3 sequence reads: CSARPGGAGANVLTF. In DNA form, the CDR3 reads TGCAGTGCTAGACCTGGGGGGGCTGGGGCCAACGTCCTGACTTTC.